These 21 T cell receptor beta chains came from one sample sequenced in a study of T cell clonotyping in hematopoietic cell transplantation. The repertoire was sequenced with immunoSEQ multiplex PCR; TCRdb's copy has only in-frame clones and lacks some. The data contain about 69,000 clones, 90% to 95% of them singletons. The sequencing sample was made of peripheral blood mononuclear cells. These receptors came from a man aged 50-60 years in good health. Some clones in this sample may be carry-over from other donors' samples.

The chain carries TRBV20-1 and TRBJ1-2; 7 positions agree with TRBD1. Trimming removed 6 bases from V and 5 bases from J; junction bases left unmatched: 3. The germline CDR1 and CDR2 sequences are DFQATT and SNEGSKA (reference sequence). The CDR3 is 11 residues long. CDR3 amino acids: CSAGQRYGYTF. For the CDR3, the DNA is TGCAGTGCGGGACAGAGATATGGCTACACCTTC.

The chain uses TRBV29-1 and TRBJ1-1, with D hard to call. The germline gives CDR1 SQVTM, CDR2 ANQGSEA. Trimming shortened V by 5 bases and J by 0 bases, and 13 bases separated the two germline ends. There are 14 residues in the CDR3. This CDR3 is CSVFGDSMNTEAFF. CDR3 coding DNA: TGCAGCGTTTTCGGCGATAGTATGAACACTGAAGCTTTCTTT.

V and J are TRBV5-8 and TRBJ2-7, with 8 bases matching TRBD1. V trimming: 4 bases; J trimming: 6 bases; junction bases outside the gene matches: 12. The CDR3 length is 15 residues. Germline assignment: CDR1 SGHTS and CDR2 YDEGEE. CDR3 sequence reads: CASSNKGQVGLEQYF. Here the CDR3 DNA reads TGTGCCAGCAGCAATAAGGGACAGGTGGGCCTCGAGCAGTACTTC.

The gene calls are TRBV11-2 and TRBJ1-4; TRBD1 matches 8 bases. V shed 4 bases, J shed 7 bases, and the junction held 8 bases outside the gene matches. CDR1 and CDR2 (germline): SGHAT, FQNNGV. This CDR3 has 15 amino acids. Here the CDR3 DNA reads TGTGCCAGCAGCTCACTCAGGGGGCGGGGTGAAAAACTGTTTTTT. Its protein is CASSSLRGRGEKLFF.

The rearrangement links TRBV6-4 to TRBJ1-5; no clear D. Germline CDR1 and CDR2: MRHNA and SNTAGT. The CDR3 runs to 13 residues. Trimming took 6 bases from V and 7 from J, leaving 13 bases between them. CDR3 sequence (DNA): TGTGCCAGCAGCCCAGGTGAGGAGCAGCCCCAGCATTTT. Its protein product is CASSPGEEQPQHF.

The chain employs TRBV7-9 and TRBJ2-1; TRBD2 aligns across 11 bases. CDR3 size: 15 residues. Germline values: CDR1 SEHNR, CDR2 FQNEAQ (reference sequence). The ends lost 5 bases at V and 7 bases at J; junction bases unmatched: 7. The CDR3 DNA follows: TGTGCCAGCAGCCAAAGACTAGCGGGAAAAAATGAGCAGTTCTTC. Translation gives CASSQRLAGKNEQFF. Together with reference TRBV7-9 and TRBJ2-1, the CDR3 gives the full variable domain: DTGVSQNPRHKITKRGQNVTFRCDPISEHNRLYWYRQTLGQGPEFLTYFQNEAQLEKSRLLSDRFSAERPKGSFSTLEIQRTEQGDSAMYLCASSQRLAGKNEQFFGPGTRLTVL.

The V gene is TRBV30, the J gene TRBJ2-5, with TRBD2 matching over 12 bases. Germline values: CDR1 GTSNPN, CDR2 SVGIG (reference sequence). The CDR3 is made up of 16 amino acids. V gave up 2 bases and J gave up 4 bases; unmatched junction bases: 8. For the CDR3, the DNA is TGTGCCTGGAGTAGAGGGACTAGCGGGTGGGGAGAGACCCAGTACTTC. Protein sequence: CAWSRGTSGWGETQYF.

CDR3 DNA: TGTGCCAGTAGTATCGGACAGGGGGTCGTCACTGAAGCTTTCTTT. Amino acid sequence: CASSIGQGVVTEAFF. The chain employs TRBV19 and TRBJ1-1; 10 nucleotides agree with TRBD1. CDR1 and CDR2 (germline): LNHDA, SQIVND (reference sequence). The CDR3 is 15 residues long. The junction had 5 bases not matched to a gene; V was cut back by 3 bases and J by 4 bases.

CDR3 sequence reads: CASSPRTAGEQYF. For the CDR3, the DNA is TGTGCCAGCAGCCCCCGGACAGCGGGTGAGCAGTACTTC. This chain joins TRBV14 and TRBJ2-7; D possibly uses TRBD1 or TRBD2 (6 bases each). The V and J ends lost 4 bases and 7 bases respectively, with 14 bases between them. There are 13 residues in the CDR3. The germline gives CDR1 SGHDN, CDR2 FVKESK. The full variable domain, its missing parts supplied by reference TRBV14 and TRBJ2-7, is EAGVTQFPSHSVIEKGQTVTLRCDPISGHDNLYWYRRVMGKEIKFLLHFVKESKQDESGMPNNRFLAERTGGTYSTLKVQPAELEDSGVYFCASSPRTAGEQYFGPGTRLTVT.

The chain recombines TRBV18 with TRBJ2-2, with TRBD2 identical over 12 bases. Germline lookup yields CDR1 KGHSH and CDR2 LQKENI. The CDR3 covers 16 residues. V trimming: 5 bases; J trimming: 5 bases; junction bases outside the gene matches: 6. The DNA for the CDR3 is TGTGCCAGCTCAGAACTAGCGGGAGGATTGACCGGGGAGCTGTTTTTT. Translated, it gives CASSELAGGLTGELFF.

The chain links TRBV28 to TRBJ1-3; D is ambiguous. V was trimmed by 1 base and J by 4 bases, leaving 11 bases between them. This CDR3 spans 15 amino acids. The germline V gene encodes CDR1 MDHEN and CDR2 SYDVKM. Here the CDR3 DNA reads TGTGCCAGCAGTTTATATGGCAGACTAGGAAACACCATATATTTT. This sequence encodes CASSLYGRLGNTIYF.

The chain recombines TRBV7-9 with TRBJ1-2, with D maybe TRBD1 (5 bases). The CDR3 extends over 15 amino acids. CDR1 is SEHNR and CDR2 is FQNEAQ in the germline V gene (reference sequence). V gave up 4 bases and J gave up 7 bases, with 19 bases separating them. The CDR3 bases are TGTGCCAGCAGCTCTATGGACGGGGGAATTCGTGGCTACACCTTC. Protein: CASSSMDGGIRGYTF.

V usage is TRBV27 and J usage is TRBJ2-1; 13 bases match TRBD2. The CDR3 is 16 amino acids. Trimming removed 2 bases from V and 11 bases from J; junction bases left unmatched: 9. Germline assignment: CDR1 MNHEY and CDR2 SMNVEV (reference sequence). CDR3 sequence: CASSLGLAGATMKQFF. For the CDR3, the DNA is TGTGCCAGCAGTTTAGGACTAGCGGGAGCTACAATGAAGCAGTTCTTC.

This chain links TRBV7-9 with TRBJ2-1, with 7 bases identical to TRBD2. The CDR3 is made up of 14 amino acids. Germline CDR1 and CDR2: SEHNR and FQNEAQ (reference sequence). V shed 5 bases and J 9 bases; nucleotides not matched to a gene: 10. The CDR3 DNA reads TGTGCCAGCAGCCGGAGCGGGACCCCTCGTGAGCAGTTCTTC. It encodes CASSRSGTPREQFF. The full variable domain, with the rest looked up from reference TRBV7-9 and TRBJ2-1, is DTGVSQNPRHKITKRGQNVTFRCDPISEHNRLYWYRQTLGQGPEFLTYFQNEAQLEKSRLLSDRFSAERPKGSFSTLEIQRTEQGDSAMYLCASSRSGTPREQFFGPGTRLTVL.

The rearrangement uses TRBV14 and TRBJ2-1; D is possibly TRBD2 (5 bases). Trimming stripped 3 bases from V and 3 bases from J, with 6 bases between. The CDR3 loop spans 13 amino acids. Germline V gene lookup returns CDR1 SGHDN and CDR2 FVKESK. CDR3 loop: CASSQRVYNEQFF. The CDR3 region has the DNA TGTGCCAGCAGCCAGCGGGTCTACAATGAGCAGTTCTTC.

The chain combines TRBV7-9 with TRBJ2-7; TRBD2 matches 13 bases. The CDR3 is made up of 16 amino acids. V lost 4 bases to trimming and J lost 0 bases; unmatched junction nucleotides: 3. Germline V CDR1 and CDR2: SEHNR, FQNEAQ (reference sequence). The CDR3 protein is CASSSWTSGSSYEQYF. The CDR3 region has the DNA TGTGCCAGCAGCTCGTGGACTAGCGGGAGCTCCTACGAGCAGTACTTC. The full variable domain, with the rest looked up from reference TRBV7-9 and TRBJ2-7, is DTGVSQNPRHKITKRGQNVTFRCDPISEHNRLYWYRQTLGQGPEFLTYFQNEAQLEKSRLLSDRFSAERPKGSFSTLEIQRTEQGDSAMYLCASSSWTSGSSYEQYFGPGTRLTVT.

The chain carries TRBV7-9 and TRBJ2-3; 7 bases line up with TRBD2. The ends lost 8 bases at V and 4 bases at J; junction bases unmatched: 12. Germline assignment: CDR1 SEHNR and CDR2 FQNEAQ (reference sequence). The CDR3 consists of 15 residues. The CDR3 protein is CASLSRGVYADTQYF. In nucleotides, the CDR3 is TGTGCCAGCTTGAGTCGGGGGGTATATGCAGATACGCAGTATTTT.

V and J are TRBV7-2 and TRBJ2-1, with 9 bases identical to TRBD2. CDR1 is SGHTA, CDR2 FQGNSA, per germline. Trimming cost V 4 bases and J 4 bases; bases outside gene matches: 8. The CDR3 extends over 16 amino acids. The CDR3 nucleotides read TGTGCCAGCAGCTCCCTATCTAGCGGGATTTACAATGAGCAGTTCTTC. Its translation: CASSSLSSGIYNEQFF.

This chain links TRBV30 with TRBJ1-4, with 11 bases lining up with TRBD1. Per the germline V gene, CDR1 is GTSNPN and CDR2 is SVGIG (reference sequence). There are 12 residues in the CDR3. Trimming cost V 5 bases and J 13 bases; bases outside gene matches: 6. This CDR3 reads CAWGTGGGTLFF. For the CDR3, the DNA is TGTGCCTGGGGGACAGGGGGTGGCACACTGTTTTTT. Full variable domain (outside the CDR3, taken from reference TRBV30 and TRBJ1-4): SQTIHQWPATLVQPVGSPLSLECTVEGTSNPNLYWYRQAAGRGLQLLFYSVGIGQISSEVPQNLSASRPQDRQFILSSKKLLLSDSGFYLCAWGTGGGTLFFGSGTQLSVL.

This chain connects TRBV2 to TRBJ2-7; TRBD2 agrees at 8 bases. Germline-derived CDR1 and CDR2 are SNHLY and FYNNEI. This CDR3 has 16 residues. Trimming took 1 base from V and 7 from J; bases not matched to a gene: 12. This chain's CDR3 is CASSEGTLAGSSEQYF. The DNA for the CDR3 is TGTGCCAGCAGTGAAGGAACTCTAGCGGGCTCTTCTGAGCAGTACTTC.

The chain couples TRBV4-3 to TRBJ2-3; D possibly uses TRBD1 or TRBD2 (6 bases each). V was shortened by 1 base and J by 3 bases, with 14 bases between the two germline ends. CDR1 and CDR2 (germline): LGHNA, YSLEER. This CDR3 region has 16 residues. Here the CDR3 DNA reads TGCGCCAGCAGCCAAGGATACGGGGGCCTGACAGATACGCAGTATTTT. It is translated as CASSQGYGGLTDTQYF.